The rows below give T cell receptor beta chains drawn from one sample of a study of cytomegalovirus exposure and HLA in healthy donors. Generated by immunoSEQ multiplex PCR, the TCRdb table keeps only in-frame clones and is missing some. The data contain around 220,000 clones, approximately 80% of them singletons. Sequencing was done on a sample of PBMCs. Source of these receptors: a girl between 10 and 17 years old in good health and CMV-seronegative. CDR3s include the opening cysteine and the closing phenylalanine or tryptophan. The D gene is left open where the match is weak. Some rows have no size entry. The others give once, few or many, or a class for an expanded clone.

TGTGCCAGCAGCTTAGACAGGGGCGGCTACACCTTC	CASSLDRGGYTF	TRBJ1-2	-	TRBV11-2	-
TGTGCCACCAGCAGAGATCGGGAGGGGACGTACAATGAGCAGTTCTTC	CATSRDREGTYNEQFF	TRBJ2-1	-	TRBV15	TRBD2
TGTGCCAGCAGCCAAGATGTCGCTAGCGGGGGGGATACGCAGTATTTT	CASSQDVASGGDTQYF	TRBJ2-3	-	TRBV4-2	TRBD2
TGTGCCAGCAGCTTAACAGGGATTAATGAAAAACTGTTTTTT	CASSLTGINEKLFF	TRBJ1-4	-	TRBV5-6	-
TGTGCCAGCAGCCAAGGACAGGTTCCAGATACGCAGTATTTT	CASSQGQVPDTQYF	TRBJ2-3	-	TRBV5-4	TRBD1
TGTGCCAGCAGCGACCAGGTTGGCTACACCTTC	CASSDQVGYTF	TRBJ1-2	-	TRBV9	-
TGTGCCAGCTCAGAGTTTTCTTTCTGGAGCAATCAGCCCCAGCATTTT	CASSEFSFWSNQPQHF	TRBJ1-5	-	TRBV18	-
TGTGCCAGCAGCCCTGGACAGGTTACTTACGAGCAGTACTTC	CASSPGQVTYEQYF	TRBJ2-7	-	TRBV7-6	TRBD1
TGTGCCAGCAGGGTTCAAATCCGGGAGACCTACACAGATACGCAGTATTTT	CASRVQIRETYTDTQYF	TRBJ2-3	-	TRBV2	-
TGTGCCAGCAGCTTAGGAGGAGACGGGTGGCAGCCCCAGCATTTT	CASSLGGDGWQPQHF	TRBJ1-5	few	TRBV7-9	-
TGTGCCAGCAGCCCCGGGACAGGCCTGGGCGAGCAGTACTTC	CASSPGTGLGEQYF	TRBJ2-7	-	TRBV6-5	TRBD1
TGTGCCAGCAGCCAAACGGGACAGTATGGCTACACCTTC	CASSQTGQYGYTF	TRBJ1-2	-	TRBV4-2	TRBD1
TGTGCCAGCAGTGAAGTCTTGCTAGCCGAGCCGGTTTCGCCGCAGTATTTT	CASSEVLLAEPVSPQYF	TRBJ2-3	-	TRBV6-1	-
TGTGCCAGTAGGCGACTAGCGGGTCGCCAAGAGACCCAGTACTTC	CASRRLAGRQETQYF	TRBJ2-5	-	TRBV19	TRBD2
TGTGCCAGCAGCTTATTACAGTATAATTCACCCCTCCACTTT	CASSLLQYNSPLHF	TRBJ1-6	-	TRBV7-2	-